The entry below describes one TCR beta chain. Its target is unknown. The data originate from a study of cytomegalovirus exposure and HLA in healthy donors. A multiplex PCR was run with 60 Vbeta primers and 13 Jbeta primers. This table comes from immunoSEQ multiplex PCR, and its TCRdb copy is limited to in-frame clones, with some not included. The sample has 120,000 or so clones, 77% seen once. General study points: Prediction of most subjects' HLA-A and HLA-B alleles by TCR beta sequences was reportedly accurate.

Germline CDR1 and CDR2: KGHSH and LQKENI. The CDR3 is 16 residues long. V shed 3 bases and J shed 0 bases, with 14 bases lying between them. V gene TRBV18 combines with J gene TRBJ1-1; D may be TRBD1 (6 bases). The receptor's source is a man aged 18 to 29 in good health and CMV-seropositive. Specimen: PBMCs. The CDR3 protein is CASSPSLRGLNTEAFF. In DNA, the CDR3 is TGTGCCAGCTCACCCAGCCTCAGGGGATTGAACACTGAAGCTTTCTTT.